Below, 15 T cell receptor beta chains from the same sample are listed, as sequenced in a study of T cells in Graves' hyperthyroidism and ophthalmopathy. RNA transcripts provided the source from which TCR beta CDR3 regions were amplified. The HTBI primer set served for first-round RT-PCR of the TCR CDR3. Via MiXCR, TCRdb re-called the multiplex PCR reads, giving one row per CDR3 protein. The sample has about 640,000 distinct CDR3 sequences; 20% are singletons. Sequenced input: blood. Receptors were obtained from a man younger than 45 with Graves' ophthalmopathy.

This clonotype appeared a few times. The CDR3 sequence: CASSFRIQETQYF. CDR3 DNA sequence: TGTGCCAGCAGTTTTCGGATCCAAGAGACCCAGTACTTC. The chain combines TRBV27 with TRBJ2-5, with D unclear. The CDR3 has 13 residues. Germline CDR1 is MNHEY and CDR2 is SMNVEV (reference sequence). The V end was cut by 3 bases, the J end by 1 base, with 6 bases between.

This clonotype showed up just a few times. The rearrangement uses TRBV11-1 and TRBJ2-3, with 10 nucleotides matching TRBD2. The V segment lost 3 bases and the J segment 5 bases; nucleotides outside the gene matches: 11. This CDR3 region has 17 residues. Germline CDR1 SGHAT, CDR2 FQDESV (reference sequence). The CDR3 here is CASSFGLAGVLGDTQYF. CDR3 in DNA: TGTGCCAGCAGCTTCGGTCTAGCGGGAGTGCTAGGAGATACGCAGTATTTT. Using reference TRBV11-1 and TRBJ2-3 for the parts outside the CDR3, the full variable domain is EAEVAQSPRYKITEKSQAVAFWCDPISGHATLYWYRQILGQGPELLVQFQDESVVDDSQLPKDRFSAERLKGVDSTLKIQPAELGDSAMYLCASSFGLAGVLGDTQYFGPGTRLTVL.

At least ten counts were recorded for this clonotype. This rearrangement joins TRBV18 to TRBJ2-5; no firm D call. Germline V CDR1 and CDR2: KGHSH, LQKENI. This CDR3 comprises 11 residues. V gave up 5 bases and J gave up 2 bases, with 3 bases separating them. CDR3 sequence: CASSEQETQYF. The CDR3 DNA is TGTGCCAGCTCAGAACAAGAGACCCAGTACTTC.

The chain combines TRBV2 with TRBJ1-5; 9 bases map to TRBD1. Germline assignment: CDR1 SNHLY and CDR2 FYNNEI. CDR3 size: 14 residues. V shed 4 bases and J 6 bases; nucleotides not matched to a gene: 4. The CDR3 DNA is TGTGCCAGCAGTGCAAACAGGGGGCTTCAGCCCCAGCATTTT. It encodes CASSANRGLQPQHF.

Turning to this clonotype: This clone may be a read error of a much larger clone one base away. The chain is built from TRBV20-1 and TRBJ1-2; D may be TRBD1 (6 bases). CDR3 length equals 13 residues. V lost 5 bases to trimming and J lost 4 bases, with 14 bases between them. Germline V gene lookup returns CDR1 DFQATT and CDR2 SNEGSKA (reference sequence). In DNA form, the CDR3 reads TGCAGTGCTTCCTTGGGGGCTAGCTATGGCTACACCTTC. Its protein product is CSASLGASYGYTF.

Ten or more counts support this clonotype. The rearrangement uses TRBV3-1 and TRBJ1-2, with a weak D call TRBD1 (5 bases). Germline lookup yields CDR1 LGHDT and CDR2 YNNKEL (reference sequence). The CDR3 has 13 amino acids. V lost 7 bases and J lost 3, with 12 bases in between. The CDR3: CASKSETDYGYTF. The CDR3, as DNA: TGTGCCAGCAAATCGGAGACAGACTATGGCTACACCTTC.

The CDR3 loop reads CASSINGRQGSQETQYF. In nucleotides, the CDR3 is TGTGCCAGTAGTATAAATGGCAGACAGGGTTCCCAAGAGACCCAGTACTTC. This sequence joins TRBV19 and TRBJ2-5; TRBD1 aligns across 7 bases. This CDR3 comprises 17 residues. Trimming at V came to 2 bases and at J to 1 base, leaving 10 bases not matched to a gene. The germline V gene has CDR1 LNHDA and CDR2 SQIVND (reference sequence).

This clonotype was recorded at least ten times. The rearrangement links TRBV28 to TRBJ2-7, with 13 bases that match TRBD2. CDR1 is MDHEN and CDR2 is SYDVKM in the germline V gene. This CDR3 has 15 residues. V lost 8 bases, J lost 6 bases, and 10 bases stayed unmatched. The CDR3 loop is CASAFTSGRAGEQYF. Written as DNA, the CDR3 is TGTGCCAGCGCGTTTACTAGCGGGAGGGCCGGCGAGCAGTACTTC.

Worth noting for this clonotype: This clone may be a read error of a much larger clone one base away. The genes are TRBV2 and TRBJ2-2, with D maybe TRBD2 (5 bases). This CDR3 comprises 14 residues. The germline V gene encodes CDR1 SNHLY and CDR2 FYNNEI. CDR3 protein: CASSELVNTGEPFF. In nucleotides, the CDR3 is TGTGCCAGCAGTGAACTAGTGAACACCGGGGAGCCGTTTTTT.

This clonotype occurred many times. J is TRBJ2-7 and V is TRBV7-2; 9 bases align to TRBD2. CDR1 SGHTA and CDR2 FQGNSA come from the germline V gene. The CDR3 spans 15 residues. The V segment lost 5 bases and the J segment 0 bases; nucleotides outside the gene matches: 5. The CDR3 loop reads CASSPQAGGSYEQYF. CDR3 in DNA: TGTGCCAGCAGCCCTCAAGCGGGAGGCTCCTACGAGCAGTACTTC.

This clonotype was seen ten or more times. V and J are TRBV6-1 and TRBJ2-7, with D perhaps being TRBD1 or TRBD2 (5 bases each). V dropped 5 bases and J dropped 5 bases, with 22 bases sitting between them. The V gene's germline CDR1 is MNHNS and CDR2 SASEGT. The CDR3 spans 16 residues. The CDR3 DNA sequence: TGTGCCAGCAGTTTGACCGGGGCCACGGGGCCCCACGAGCAGTACTTC. This codes for CASSLTGATGPHEQYF.

This clonotype has a handful of counts. J is TRBJ1-2 and V is TRBV4-1; D unresolved. CDR1 is MGHRA and CDR2 is YSYEKL in the germline V gene. V was trimmed by 6 bases and J by 4 bases, leaving 15 bases between them. The CDR3 sequence is 14 residues long. The CDR3 region is CASSPVGSSYGYTF. The CDR3 DNA reads TGCGCCAGCAGTCCCGTGGGGTCTTCCTATGGCTACACCTTC.

This clonotype was seen many times. The chain couples TRBV2 to TRBJ2-7; 8 bases line up with TRBD1. This CDR3 has 12 residues. The trim removed 6 bases at V and 7 bases at J, leaving 5 bases unmatched. The germline CDR1 and CDR2 sequences are SNHLY and FYNNEI. The CDR3 sequence is CASRQGAGEQYF. CDR3 nucleotide sequence: TGTGCCAGCAGGCAGGGGGCCGGAGAGCAGTACTTC.

Details on this clonotype: A much larger clonotype is one base distant, so this may be a read error. The rearrangement joins TRBV10-3 to TRBJ2-3, with a possible D match to TRBD2 (6 bases). The CDR3 length is 12 residues. Deletions cut 3 bases from V and 8 bases from J, with 9 bases between. Germline V CDR1 and CDR2: ENHRY, SYGVKD. DNA for the CDR3: TGTGCCATCAGTGATAGGGGAGGTACGCAGTATTTT. Its translation: CAISDRGGTQYF.

The chain is built from TRBV6-4 and TRBJ2-7, with D possibly called TRBD1 or TRBD2 (5 bases each). V lost 8 bases and J lost 2, with 13 bases in between. The CDR3 covers 13 residues. Germline-derived CDR1 and CDR2 are MRHNA and SNTAGT. The chain's CDR3 is CASRDAQTYEQYF. Written as DNA, the CDR3 is TGTGCCAGCCGGGACGCCCAGACCTACGAGCAGTACTTC.